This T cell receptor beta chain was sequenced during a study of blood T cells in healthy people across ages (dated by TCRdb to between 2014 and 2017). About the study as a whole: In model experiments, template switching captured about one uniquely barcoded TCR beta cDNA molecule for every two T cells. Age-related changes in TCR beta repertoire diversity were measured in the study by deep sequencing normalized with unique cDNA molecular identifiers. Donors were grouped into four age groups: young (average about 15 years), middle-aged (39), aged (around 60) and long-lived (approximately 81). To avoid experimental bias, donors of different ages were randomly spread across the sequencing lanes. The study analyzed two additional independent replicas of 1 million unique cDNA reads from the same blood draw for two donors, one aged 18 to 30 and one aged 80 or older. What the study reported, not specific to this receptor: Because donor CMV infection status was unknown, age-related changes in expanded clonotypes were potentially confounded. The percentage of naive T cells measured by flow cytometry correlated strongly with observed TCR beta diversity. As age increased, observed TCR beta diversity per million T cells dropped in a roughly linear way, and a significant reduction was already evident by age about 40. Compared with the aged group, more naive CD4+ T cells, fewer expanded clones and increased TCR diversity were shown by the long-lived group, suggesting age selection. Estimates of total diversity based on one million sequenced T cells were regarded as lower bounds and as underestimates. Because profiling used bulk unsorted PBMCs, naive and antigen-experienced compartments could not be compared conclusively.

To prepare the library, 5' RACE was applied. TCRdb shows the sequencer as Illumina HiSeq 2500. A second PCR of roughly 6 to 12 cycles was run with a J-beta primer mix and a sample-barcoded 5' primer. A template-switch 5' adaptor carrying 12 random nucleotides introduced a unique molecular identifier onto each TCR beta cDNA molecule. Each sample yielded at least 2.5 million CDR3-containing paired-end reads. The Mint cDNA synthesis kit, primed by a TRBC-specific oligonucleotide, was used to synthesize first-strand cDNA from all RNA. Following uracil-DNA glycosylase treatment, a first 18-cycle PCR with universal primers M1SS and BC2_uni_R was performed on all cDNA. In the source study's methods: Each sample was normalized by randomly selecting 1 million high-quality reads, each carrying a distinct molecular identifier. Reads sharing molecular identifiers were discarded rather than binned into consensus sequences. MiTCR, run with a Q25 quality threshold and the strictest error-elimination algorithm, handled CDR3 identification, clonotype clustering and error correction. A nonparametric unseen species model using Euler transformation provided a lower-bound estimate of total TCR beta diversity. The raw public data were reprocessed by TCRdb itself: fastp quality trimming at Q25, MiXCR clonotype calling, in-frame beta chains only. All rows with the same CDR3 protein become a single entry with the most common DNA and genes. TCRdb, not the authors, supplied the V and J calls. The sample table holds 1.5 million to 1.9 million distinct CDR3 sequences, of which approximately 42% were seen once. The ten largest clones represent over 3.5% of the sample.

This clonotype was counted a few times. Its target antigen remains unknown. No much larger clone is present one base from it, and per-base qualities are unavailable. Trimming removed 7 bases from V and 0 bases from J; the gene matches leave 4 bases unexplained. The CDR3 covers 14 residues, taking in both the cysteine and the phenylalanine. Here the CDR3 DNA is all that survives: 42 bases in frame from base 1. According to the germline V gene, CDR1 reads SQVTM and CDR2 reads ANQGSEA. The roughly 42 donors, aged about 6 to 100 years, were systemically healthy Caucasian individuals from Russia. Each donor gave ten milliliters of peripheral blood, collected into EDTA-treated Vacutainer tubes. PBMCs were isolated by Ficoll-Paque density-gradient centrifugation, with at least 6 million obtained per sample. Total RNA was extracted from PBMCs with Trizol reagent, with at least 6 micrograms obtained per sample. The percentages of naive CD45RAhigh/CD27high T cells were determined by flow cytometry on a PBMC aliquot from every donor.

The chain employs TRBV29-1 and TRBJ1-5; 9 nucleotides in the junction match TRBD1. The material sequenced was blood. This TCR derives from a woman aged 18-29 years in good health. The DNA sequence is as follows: TGCAGCGCGAGGACAGGGGTTAGCAATCAGCCCCAGCATTTT. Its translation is CSARTGVSNQPQHF.